The rows below give T cell receptor beta chains drawn from one sample of a study of cytomegalovirus exposure and HLA in healthy donors. The assay was immunoSEQ multiplex PCR, and TCRdb's table has in-frame clones only and misses some. The sample comprises approximately 150,000 clones, more than 75% of which are singletons, and 3.5% rests with the top ten. The specimen was PBMCs. These receptors were collected from a human donor in good health. Both conserved end residues are part of each CDR3. Fields, in order: clone size, J gene, D gene, V gene, CDR3 DNA, CDR3 protein. A D gene is named only where the DNA matches it firmly. Clone size is given for some rows only: seen once, a few or many times, or a class if the clone is expanded.

>few|TRBJ1-6|TRBD1|TRBV5-1
TGCGCCAGCAGCCCGGGACAGCCCAATTCACCCCTCCACTTT
CASSPGQPNSPLHF
>NA|TRBJ2-7|NA|TRBV19
TGTGCCAGTAGTATATTACGGGACTCTAACTACGAGCAGTACTTC
CASSILRDSNYEQYF
>NA|TRBJ2-5|TRBD1|TRBV10-2
TGCGCCAGCAGTGAGGGGACAGGGGGCTGGAAGACCCAGTACTTC
CASSEGTGGWKTQYF
>NA|TRBJ1-1|TRBD1|TRBV19
TGTGCCAGTAGTATCACGACCAGGGGGCGGGTGGAAGCTTTCTTT
CASSITTRGRVEAFF
>NA|TRBJ2-3|TRBD2|TRBV7-7
TGTGCCAGCAGCTTAGGACGGGGGGGCACAGATACGCAGTATTTT
CASSLGRGGTDTQYF
>NA|TRBJ2-5|NA|TRBV7-9
TGTGCCAGCAGCTCCGTCGAGACCCAGTACTTC
CASSSVETQYF
>NA|TRBJ2-7|TRBD1|TRBV5-6
TGTGCCAGCAGCTTCGGGACAGGGGGGTACGAGCAGTACTTC
CASSFGTGGYEQYF
>NA|TRBJ1-2|NA|TRBV10-3
TGTGCCATCAGTGACTCAGGGGAGTCCCTCTATGGCTACACCTTC
CAISDSGESLYGYTF
>once|TRBJ2-1|TRBD2|TRBV6-1
TGTGCCAGCAGTGAGGGATGGACTAGCGGGTTCTTC
CASSEGWTSGFF
>NA|TRBJ2-3|TRBD2|TRBV19
TGTGCCAGTAGTATCGGGGGGAGCGGGGACGATACGCAGTATTTT
CASSIGGSGDDTQYF
>NA|TRBJ2-1|TRBD2|TRBV7-9
TGTGCCAGCAGCGGCCCGACTAGCGGGGCATACAATGAGCAGTTCTTC
CASSGPTSGAYNEQFF
>NA|TRBJ1-2|NA|TRBV4-1
TGCGCCAGCAGCCCTGAGTCTGCCGTTAACTATGGCTACACCTTC
CASSPESAVNYGYTF
>once|TRBJ1-2|NA|TRBV7-9
TGTGCCAGCAGCTCTCAGGCGGGGGGGAAAAACGGCTACCCCTTC
CASSSQAGGKNGYPF
>NA|TRBJ2-3|NA|TRBV6-4
TGTGCCAGCAGTGACTCGAAGGGAGCTGGGTTCCCAGATACGCAGTATTTT
CASSDSKGAGFPDTQYF
>NA|TRBJ1-6|NA|TRBV18
TGTGCCAGCTCACCGTCTGTAGCAGGGATCACCCTCCACTTT
CASSPSVAGITLHF
>NA|TRBJ2-7|TRBD1|TRBV6-5
TGTGCCAGCACCCCAGGGACAGAATCAACCTACGAGCAGTACTTC
CASTPGTESTYEQYF
>few|TRBJ2-2|NA|TRBV2
TGTGCCAGCAGTGGACGAGGGTACACCGGGGAGCTGTTTTTT
CASSGRGYTGELFF
>few|TRBJ2-1|TRBD2|TRBV2
TGTGCCAGCAGTGAAGAGTCCCCAGCGGGAGAATGTGAGCAGTTCTTC
CASSEESPAGECEQFF
>NA|TRBJ1-1|NA|TRBV6-5
TGTGCCAGCGGCCACAGTTTCCAGGGGGCTTTCTTT
CASGHSFQGAFF
>NA|TRBJ1-1|NA|TRBV4-1
TGCGCCAGCAGCCAAGGGGCAGGGGATTTGACTGAAGCTTTCTTT
CASSQGAGDLTEAFF
>NA|TRBJ2-2|NA|TRBV6-6
TGTGCCAGCAGTTATCTTCTCCCCCACACCGGGGAGCTGTTTTTT
CASSYLLPHTGELFF
>NA|TRBJ1-5|NA|TRBV25-1
TGTGCCAGCAGTGACAGAAGCAATCAGCCCCAGCATTTT
CASSDRSNQPQHF
>NA|TRBJ2-2|TRBD1|TRBV27
TGTGCCAGCGGACAGGGAGTCCCCACCGGGGAGCTGTTTTTT
CASGQGVPTGELFF
>NA|TRBJ1-2|TRBD1|TRBV19
TGTGCCAGTAGTGCATACCGACAGGGATCGTTTGGCTACACCTTC
CASSAYRQGSFGYTF
>NA|TRBJ2-3|NA|TRBV19
TGTGCCAGTAGTATAGCGGAGACAGATACGCAGTATTTT
CASSIAETDTQYF
>NA|TRBJ2-1|TRBD1|TRBV6-1
TGTGCCAGCAGTGAATTCCCGCCCGGACAGGGCGGTGAGCAGTTCTTC
CASSEFPPGQGGEQFF
>NA|TRBJ2-2|TRBD1|TRBV5-1
TGCGCCAGCAGCTTGGCCCTGAGGACAGGGAGTACCGGGGAGCTGTTTTTT
CASSLALRTGSTGELFF